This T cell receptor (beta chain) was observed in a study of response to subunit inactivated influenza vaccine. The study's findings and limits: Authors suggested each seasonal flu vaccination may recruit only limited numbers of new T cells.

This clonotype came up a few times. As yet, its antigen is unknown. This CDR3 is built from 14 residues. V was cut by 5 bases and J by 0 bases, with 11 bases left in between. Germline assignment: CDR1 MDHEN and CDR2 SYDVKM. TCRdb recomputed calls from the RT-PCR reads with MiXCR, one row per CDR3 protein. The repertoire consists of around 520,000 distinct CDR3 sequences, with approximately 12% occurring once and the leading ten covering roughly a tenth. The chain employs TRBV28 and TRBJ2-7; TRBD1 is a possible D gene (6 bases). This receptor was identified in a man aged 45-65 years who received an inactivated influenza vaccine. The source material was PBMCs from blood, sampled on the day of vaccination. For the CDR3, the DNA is TGTGCCAGCAGTCGGGACATCCACTCCTACGAGCAGTACTTC. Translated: CASSRDIHSYEQYF.